The 23 T cell receptor beta chains below come from one sample, sequenced in a study of post-analysis software for immune sequencing data. Unique-molecular-identifier-tagged TCR beta cDNA libraries were used. TCRdb independently ran MiXCR on the PCR reads; one entry per CDR3 protein. The profile shows approximately 360,000 distinct CDR3 sequences, roughly 38% of them singletons. Overall study results and limits: Patients used a handful of TRBV segments, including TRBV5-6, TRBV5-1 and TRBV20-1, more often than controls.

Antigens of these TCRs are unknown. The sequencing sample was made of blood. The receptors stem from a girl aged 10 to 17 with multiple sclerosis.

The chain has TRBV7-2 and TRBJ2-4; maybe TRBD1 (5 bases). The DNA end favors TRBJ2-7, so the J call may be wrong. From germline, CDR1 is SGHTA and CDR2 FQGNSA. CDR3 length: 15 amino acids. In DNA form, the CDR3 reads TGTGCCAGCAGCTTATGGGGCAGCGAGAACTACGAGCAGTACTTC. The encoded protein is CASSLWGSENYEQYF.

The rearrangement uses TRBV5-1 and TRBJ2-3; D gene ambiguous. From germline, CDR1 is SGHRS and CDR2 YFSETQ. V was pared by 0 bases and J by 2 bases, with 10 bases between. The CDR3 length is 15 residues. CDR3: CASSLGPPFTDTQYF. CDR3 nucleotide sequence: TGCGCCAGCAGCTTGGGCCCACCTTTCACAGATACGCAGTATTTT.

This clonotype was recorded only once. The CDR3 spells CASSLNLAASYNEQFF. CDR3 in DNA: TGTGCCAGCAGTTTAAACCTAGCGGCCTCCTACAATGAGCAGTTCTTC. The chain carries TRBV27 and TRBJ2-1; 7 bases are a match to TRBD2. The junction had 4 bases not matched to a gene; V was cut back by 2 bases and J by 0 bases. From germline, CDR1 is MNHEY and CDR2 SMNVEV (reference sequence). The CDR3 has 16 amino acids.

CDR3 sequence (DNA): TGTGCCAGCAGTTTCTCCAGGGTCTGGAGCGGGGCGGAAGGTACAGATACGCAGTATTTT. This translates into CASSFSRVWSGAEGTDTQYF. This rearrangement joins TRBV12-3 or TRBV12-4 to TRBJ2-3; 7 bases align to TRBD2. V lost 3 bases and J lost 3; bases outside the gene matches: 21. This CDR3 has 20 amino acids.

V gene TRBV20-1 combines with J gene TRBJ2-1; TRBD2 aligns across 10 bases. The V gene's germline CDR1 is DFQATT and CDR2 SNEGSKA (reference sequence). The CDR3 contains 16 residues. V shed 5 bases, J shed 6 bases, and the junction held 13 bases outside the gene matches. For the CDR3, the DNA is TGCAGTGCTCCGTACCTAGCGGGGGATCCTTCCAATGAGCAGTTCTTC. Translating it yields CSAPYLAGDPSNEQFF.

This clonotype turned up a few times. This chain connects TRBV3-1 to TRBJ2-5, with no clear D. CDR3 length equals 15 residues. Germline assignment: CDR1 LGHDT and CDR2 YNNKEL (reference sequence). Between the trimmed V and J ends, which lost 0 bases and 2 bases, there was a span of 10 bases. CDR3 sequence (DNA): TGTGCCAGCAGCCAAGATTCGGAGTTACAAGAGACCCAGTACTTC. It translates to CASSQDSELQETQYF.

The chain recombines TRBV6-5 with TRBJ2-7; 10 positions agree with TRBD1. With 6 bases clipped from V and 2 bases from J, the junction kept 4 bases outside the gene matches. Germline loops: CDR1 MNHEY, CDR2 SVGAGI. The CDR3 contains 14 residues. In DNA, the CDR3 is TGTGCCAGCAGGTCGGGACAGGGGACCTACGAGCAGTACTTC. It yields the protein CASRSGQGTYEQYF.

This clonotype has a handful of counts. The gene calls are TRBV12-3 or TRBV12-4 and TRBJ1-1; TRBD1 might be the D (5 bases). V lost 3 bases and J lost 1, with 15 bases in between. The CDR3 is 16 amino acids. The CDR3 DNA follows: TGTGCCAGCAGTTTTGGGACCGGGGGGGAGAACACTGAAGCTTTCTTT. It encodes CASSFGTGGENTEAFF.

J is TRBJ1-2 and V is TRBV12-3 or TRBV12-4, with unresolved D. Trimming took 2 bases from V and 4 from J, leaving 11 bases between them. The CDR3 runs 14 residues. The CDR3 spells CASSLMGMTYGYTF. In DNA, the CDR3 is TGTGCCAGCAGTTTAATGGGGATGACCTATGGCTACACCTTC.

CDR3 bases: TGTGCCAGCAGTTTTGCCCCAGGGGGAGGAGAGACCCAGTACTTC. It encodes CASSFAPGGGETQYF. The V and J genes are TRBV28 and TRBJ2-5, with D possibly matching TRBD1 (7 bases). The CDR3 spans 15 residues. Trimming pared 3 bases from V and 4 bases from J, leaving 15 bases between. The germline CDR1 and CDR2 sequences are MDHEN and SYDVKM.

This chain connects TRBV5-1 to TRBJ2-2, with D hard to call. The CDR3 extends over 14 amino acids. V lost 0 bases to trimming and J lost 2 bases, with 5 bases between them. Germline CDR1 reads SGHRS; CDR2 reads YFSETQ. The CDR3 DNA reads TGCGCCAGCAGCTTGGGCACCAACACCGGGGAGCTGTTTTTT. Translated: CASSLGTNTGELFF. The complete variable domain, with remaining parts taken from reference TRBV5-1 and TRBJ2-2, reads KAGVTQTPRYLIKTRGQQVTLSCSPISGHRSVSWYQQTPGQGLQFLFEYFSETQRNKGNFPGRFSGRQFSNSRSEMNVSTLELGDSALYLCASSLGTNTGELFFGEGSRLTVL.

This clonotype showed up just a few times. This sequence joins TRBV29-1 and TRBJ1-2; TRBD1 aligns across 9 bases. The J segment lost 5 bases and the V segment lost 6 bases, leaving 7 bases of the junction unmatched. The germline V gene encodes CDR1 SQVTM and CDR2 ANQGSEA. The CDR3 is made up of 13 amino acids. CDR3 in amino acids: CSVTGTGLYGYTF. CDR3 nucleotide sequence: TGCAGCGTGACCGGGACAGGGTTGTATGGCTACACCTTC.

This clonotype has more than one count but fewer than ten. The V call is TRBV5-1, the J call TRBJ2-3; D uncertain. The CDR3 sequence is 13 residues long. Between the trimmed V and J ends, which lost 1 base and 4 bases, there was a span of 7 bases. Germline assignment: CDR1 SGHRS and CDR2 YFSETQ. The CDR3 here is CASSLSRSDTQYF. The DNA of the CDR3 is TGCGCCAGCAGCTTGTCCCGGTCAGATACGCAGTATTTT.

This clonotype turned up a few times. This CDR3 reads CSAREERGLSSTDTQYF. CDR3 coding DNA: TGCAGTGCTAGAGAGGAGCGGGGGCTCTCTAGCACAGATACGCAGTATTTT. The J gene is TRBJ2-3, the V gene TRBV20-1; 8 nucleotides line up with TRBD2. The germline CDR1 and CDR2 sequences are DFQATT and SNEGSKA (reference sequence). V lost 0 bases, J lost 0 bases, and 8 bases stayed unmatched. The CDR3 is 17 amino acids.

V is TRBV15 and J is TRBJ1-4; D not certain. The CDR3 length is 14 residues. V lost 0 bases, J lost 4 bases, and 6 bases lay in between. CDR1 and CDR2 (germline): LNHNV, YYDKDF (reference sequence). CDR3 loop: CATSREGINEKLFF. In DNA, the CDR3 is TGTGCCACCAGCAGAGAAGGGATTAATGAAAAACTGTTTTTT.

The chain combines TRBV4-3 with TRBJ2-5; D is perhaps TRBD1 (5 bases). The CDR3 sequence is 15 residues long. CDR1 and CDR2 from the germline V gene are LGHNA and YSLEER. Trimming stripped 5 bases from V and 1 base from J, with 14 bases between. The CDR3 nucleotides are TGCGCCAGCAGCGACTCGGACAACATCCAAGAGACCCAGTACTTC. Protein product: CASSDSDNIQETQYF.

The chain combines TRBV12-3 or TRBV12-4 with TRBJ2-1; no definite D call. This CDR3 region has 12 residues. Trimming shortened V by 5 bases and J by 8 bases, and 10 bases separated the two germline ends. CDR3 nucleotide sequence: TGTGCCAGCAGTCCACTGAGCGATGAGCAGTTCTTC. It is translated as CASSPLSDEQFF.

This chain's CDR3 is CASSKLPGQGTEAFF. In nucleotides, the CDR3 is TGTGCCAGCAGTAAACTGCCGGGACAGGGAACTGAAGCTTTCTTT. The V call is TRBV6-1, the J call TRBJ1-1; the match to TRBD1 covers 9 bases. CDR3 length: 15 amino acids. The germline CDR1 and CDR2 sequences are MNHNS and SASEGT. V lost 5 bases to trimming and J lost 5 bases; unmatched junction nucleotides: 9.

The chain links TRBV10-3 to TRBJ1-1; TRBD1 matches at 10 bases. Germline-derived CDR1 and CDR2 are ENHRY and SYGVKD. V was pared by 11 bases and J by 4 bases, with 7 bases of the junction left unmatched. This CDR3 has 13 amino acids. The CDR3 DNA sequence: TGTGCCCTACGACAGGGGGCCGGCACTGAAGCTTTCTTT. Encoded protein: CALRQGAGTEAFF.

V and J are TRBV28 and TRBJ2-1; no clear D. Deletions cut 5 bases from V and 15 bases from J, with 17 bases between. The CDR3 has 12 amino acids. The germline CDR1 and CDR2 sequences are MDHEN and SYDVKM. CDR3 coding DNA: TGTGCCAGCAGTCTGGACCCTCGAGACCCGTTCTTC. This sequence encodes CASSLDPRDPFF.

This clonotype was detected only a few times. This chain uses TRBV20-1 with TRBJ2-3; D gene uncertain. This CDR3 spans 14 amino acids. The V gene lost 3 bases and the J gene lost 2 bases, with 12 bases spanning the gap. From germline, CDR1 is DFQATT and CDR2 SNEGSKA (reference sequence). CDR3 protein: CSASGPFFTDTQYF. CDR3 DNA: TGCAGTGCTAGTGGGCCGTTCTTCACAGATACGCAGTATTTT.

This rearrangement joins TRBV7-2 to TRBJ2-1, with no clear D. The CDR3 is 14 residues long. V was pared by 1 base and J by 9 bases, with 13 bases between. CDR1 and CDR2 from the germline V gene are SGHTA and FQGNSA. As DNA, the CDR3 is TGTGCCAGCAGCTTAGGGATGGCCTGGGGTGAGCAGTTCTTC. It codes for CASSLGMAWGEQFF.

V and J are TRBV14 and TRBJ2-7, with TRBD1 matching over 7 bases. CDR1 SGHDN and CDR2 FVKESK come from the germline V gene. With 5 bases clipped from V and 5 bases from J, the junction kept 9 bases outside the gene matches. The length of the CDR3 is 14 residues. The CDR3 spells CASSVRQGLNEQYF. The CDR3 nucleotides are TGTGCCAGCAGCGTACGACAGGGTTTGAACGAGCAGTACTTC.